This T cell receptor beta chain originates from a study of blood T cell repertoires in COVID-19. Study in general: Italy, Spain and the United States were the sources of the convalescent and acute COVID-19 samples.

Seattle patients were enrolled while actively infected and followed longitudinally. The CDR3 totals 14 residues. CDR1 is MRHNA and CDR2 is SNTAGT in the germline V gene. With V trimmed by 6 bases and J by 4 bases, 9 bases remained unmatched. In the study's own analysis: Estimation of nucleated cell counts was performed using reference gene primer amplification. Assay used: immunoSEQ multiplex PCR; TCRdb lists only in-frame clones, some missing. That table supplies the V and J calls and clone size; D and trimming were determined from the DNA. Found here are a few hundred thousand clones, about nine tenths of them singletons; the top ten hold roughly 6.3%.

The TCR originated in a woman aged 50 to 65 with COVID-19, enrolled during active disease. The sequenced material came from peripheral blood. The chain is built from TRBV6-4 and TRBJ2-7; 7 bases match TRBD1. CDR3 bases: TGTGCCAGCAGGGAAGGACAGGAACTTTACGAGCAGTACTTC. The encoded protein is CASREGQELYEQYF.